A selection of T cell receptor beta chains follows, all from one sample in a study of T-cell reconstitution after alpha-beta-depleted transplantation in children. A single record per CDR3 protein comes from TCRdb applying MiXCR to the PCR reads. The table has almost 500,000 distinct CDR3 sequences, around 12% seen once. The material sequenced was PBMCs from the stem cell graft donor, taken from the stem cell graft. These receptors all stem from a human donor who donated a stem cell graft to a child with combined immunodeficiency. CDR3s include the opening cysteine and the closing phenylalanine or tryptophan. D genes are given only for firm matches. The size of a clone is reported for some rows only, either as once, few or many, or as a class for expanded clones.

NA	NA	TRBV12-3/TRBV12-4	TRBJ2-2	CASSFLDMNTGELFF	TGTGCCAGCAGTTTTCTGGACATGAACACCGGGGAGCTGTTTTTT
NA	NA	TRBV9	TRBJ2-1	CASSAVVGAYNEQFF	TGTGCCAGCAGCGCGGTAGTGGGAGCCTACAATGAGCAGTTCTTC
few	NA	TRBV12-3/TRBV12-4	TRBJ1-1	CASRGDIPEAFF	TGTGCCAGCAGAGGGGACATACCTGAAGCTTTCTTT
NA	NA	TRBV21-1	TRBJ1-5	CASSREGYSNQPQHF	TGTGCCAGCAGCAGGGAAGGATATAGCAATCAGCCCCAGCATTTT
once	NA	TRBV4-2	TRBJ1-1	CASSPRGGMTEAFF	TGTGCCAGCAGCCCTCGGGGGGGTATGACTGAAGCTTTCTTT
few	NA	TRBV28	TRBJ2-1	CASSSLEMGVLEQFF	TGTGCCAGCAGTTCCCTAGAGATGGGTGTTCTTGAGCAGTTCTTC
many	NA	TRBV20-1	TRBJ1-1	CSARDARVNTEAFF	TGCAGTGCTAGAGATGCCAGGGTGAACACTGAAGCTTTCTTT
NA	TRBD2	TRBV19	TRBJ2-1	CASRPVIGLAGDYNEQFF	TGTGCCAGTAGGCCCGTAATAGGGCTAGCGGGAGATTACAATGAGCAGTTCTTC
few	TRBD1	TRBV7-9	TRBJ2-1	CASSTDRGPYNEQFF	TGTGCCAGCAGCACCGACAGGGGGCCTTACAATGAGCAGTTCTTC
many	NA	TRBV12-3/TRBV12-4	TRBJ1-1	CASSRHSGGTEAFF	TGTGCCAGCAGTAGGCACTCGGGGGGCACTGAAGCTTTCTTT
few	NA	TRBV10-2	TRBJ1-2	CASSPSDRVLYGYTF	TGCGCCAGCAGTCCCTCTGATCGAGTACTCTATGGCTACACCTTC
many	NA	TRBV12-3/TRBV12-4	TRBJ2-7	CASRRDLYEQYF	TGTGCCAGCAGAAGGGACCTTTACGAGCAGTACTTC
many	NA	TRBV12-3/TRBV12-4	TRBJ1-1	CASSLTVGGKAEAFF	TGTGCCAGCAGTTTAACGGTAGGGGGAAAGGCTGAAGCTTTCTTT
few	NA	TRBV12-3/TRBV12-4	TRBJ2-7	CASSFLDSMGSEQYF	TGTGCCAGCAGTTTCCTAGACTCAATGGGGTCCGAGCAGTACTTC
NA	TRBD1	TRBV12-5	TRBJ2-7	CASGAFPKRQGRFAYEQYF	TGTGCTAGTGGCGCCTTCCCCAAGCGACAGGGTCGCTTTGCCTACGAGCAGTACTTC
few	TRBD2	TRBV10-3	TRBJ2-6	CAISESSGGPGTTPGANVLTF	TGTGCCATCAGTGAGTCGAGCGGGGGACCCGGGACAACCCCTGGGGCCAACGTCCTGACTTTC
few	TRBD2	TRBV14	TRBJ2-1	CASSQDRGLAGYNEQFF	TGTGCCAGCAGCCAAGATCGAGGACTAGCGGGTTACAATGAGCAGTTCTTC
few	NA	TRBV29-1	TRBJ1-4	CSALGGESEKLFF	TGCAGCGCTCTCGGGGGGGAATCGGAAAAACTGTTTTTT
NA	NA	TRBV3-1	TRBJ2-1	CASSQDKSYNEQFF	TGTGCCAGCAGCCAAGATAAGTCCTACAATGAGCAGTTCTTC
many	TRBD1	TRBV12-3/TRBV12-4	TRBJ2-7	CASRAGTDFGEQYF	TGTGCCAGCAGGGCCGGGACAGACTTTGGGGAGCAGTACTTC
NA	NA	TRBV11-1	TRBJ2-3	CASSTTELPFPDTQYF	TGTGCCAGCAGCACAACAGAATTACCCTTCCCAGATACGCAGTATTTT
NA	NA	TRBV12-5	TRBJ1-1	CASGLSGMNTEAFF	TGTGCTAGTGGTTTGTCCGGCATGAACACTGAAGCTTTCTTT
NA	NA	TRBV11-2	TRBJ1-2	CASSFTTGIQTAFDYGYTF	TGTGCCAGCAGCTTTACTACCGGGATCCAGACGGCCTTTGACTATGGCTACACCTTC
NA	NA	TRBV27	TRBJ1-3	CASSLSPGGISGNTIYF	TGTGCCAGCAGTTTATCCCCCGGGGGGATATCTGGAAACACCATATATTTT
many	NA	TRBV30	TRBJ1-1	CAWTGQTNTEAFF	TGTGCCTGGACTGGACAGACGAACACTGAAGCTTTCTTT
few	NA	TRBV4-3	TRBJ2-7	CASSQDSRPLGEQYF	TGCGCCAGCAGCCAAGATTCCAGGCCCCTGGGCGAGCAGTACTTC
few	TRBD2	TRBV20-1	TRBJ2-3	CSARGTSWTDTQYF	TGCAGTGCTAGGGGGACTAGTTGGACAGATACGCAGTATTTT
few	NA	TRBV29-1	TRBJ2-5	CSARPLAPVETQYF	TGCAGCGCCCGCCCACTAGCTCCGGTCGAGACCCAGTACTTC
NA	TRBD2	TRBV9	TRBJ2-1	CASSASLLAGGPSNEQFF	TGTGCCAGCAGCGCCTCCCTACTAGCGGGAGGGCCTAGCAATGAGCAGTTCTTC
NA	NA	TRBV6-2/TRBV6-3	TRBJ2-7	CASSIGWETGEQYF	TGTGCCAGCAGTATCGGTTGGGAGACAGGCGAGCAGTACTTC
NA	NA	TRBV27	TRBJ2-1	CASSSQVENLGEQFF	TGTGCCAGCAGTTCCCAAGTGGAGAATTTGGGTGAGCAGTTCTTC
NA	NA	TRBV4-1	TRBJ1-4	CASSQDPVGEKLFF	TGCGCCAGCAGCCAAGATCCGGTAGGAGAAAAACTGTTTTTT
many	TRBD1	TRBV29-1	TRBJ2-5	CSAMDRVVETQYF	TGCAGCGCTATGGACAGGGTGGTAGAGACCCAGTACTTC
NA	NA	TRBV29-1	TRBJ2-4	CSVLGDIQYF	TGCAGCGTTCTGGGTGACATTCAGTACTTC
NA	NA	TRBV9	TRBJ2-2	CASSVASGTRGLTGELFF	TGTGCCAGCAGCGTAGCTTCCGGGACCCGAGGGTTGACCGGGGAGCTGTTTTTT
NA	NA	TRBV7-8	TRBJ2-3	CASSQVVTDTQYF	TGTGCCAGCAGCCAAGTGGTCACAGATACGCAGTATTTT
few	NA	TRBV10-3	TRBJ2-3	CAISSEEKGPFTDTQYF	TGTGCCATCAGTTCTGAGGAGAAGGGGCCGTTCACAGATACGCAGTATTTT
few	TRBD2	TRBV12-3/TRBV12-4	TRBJ2-5	CASSFPGLASKTQYF	TGTGCCAGCAGTTTCCCGGGACTAGCCTCGAAGACCCAGTACTTC
many	TRBD1	TRBV6-2/TRBV6-3	TRBJ1-2	CASSSLTGTNYGYTF	TGTGCCAGCAGTTCCTTGACAGGGACCAACTATGGCTACACCTTC
NA	NA	TRBV5-5	TRBJ2-5	CASSLLQAQETQYF	TGTGCCAGCAGCTTGTTACAGGCTCAAGAGACCCAGTACTTC
many	TRBD2	TRBV12-3/TRBV12-4	TRBJ2-7	CASTRTSGTYEQYF	TGTGCCAGCACTCGGACTAGCGGAACCTACGAGCAGTACTTC
NA	NA	TRBV10-3	TRBJ1-2	CAISEEALYGYTF	TGTGCCATCAGTGAAGAGGCCCTCTATGGCTACACCTTC
few	TRBD1	TRBV5-1	TRBJ2-2	CASSLSGQGSGELFF	TGCGCCAGCAGCTTGTCAGGACAGGGCTCCGGGGAGCTGTTTTTT
NA	NA	TRBV6-1	TRBJ1-3	CASSGDKSGNTIYF	TGTGCCAGCTCCGGGGACAAATCTGGAAACACCATATATTTT
few	TRBD2	TRBV29-1	TRBJ2-1	CSVERSGRAWDEQFF	TGCAGCGTTGAAAGGAGCGGGAGGGCATGGGATGAGCAGTTCTTC
many	NA	TRBV7-9	TRBJ2-7	CASSLVGGLTVYEQYF	TGTGCCAGCAGCTTAGTAGGAGGGTTAACGGTATACGAGCAGTACTTC
many	NA	TRBV7-2	TRBJ2-3	CASSTTPGTQYF	TGTGCCAGCAGCACGACTCCGGGTACGCAGTATTTT
NA	NA	TRBV30	TRBJ2-1	CAWSAGTVEGEQFF	TGTGCCTGGAGTGCCGGGACCGTCGAGGGGGAGCAGTTCTTC
few	NA	TRBV20-1	TRBJ1-6	CSAPGGRDNSPLHF	TGCAGTGCTCCAGGCGGCAGGGATAATTCACCCCTCCACTTT
NA	TRBD2	TRBV30	TRBJ2-1	CAGARASGGNEQFF	TGTGCCGGGGCGAGGGCTAGCGGGGGGAATGAGCAGTTCTTC